This TCR beta chain was identified during a study of T cell responses to AZD1222 COVID-19 vaccine. Overall study findings and caveats: There were repertoire samples only from the period after the peak T cell response.

CDR1 is SGHDT and CDR2 is YYEEEE in the germline V gene. The CDR3 loop spans 17 amino acids. With V trimmed by 0 bases and J by 5 bases, 5 bases remained unmatched. Turning to this clone: Its antigen is unknown.

Some clones are missing from TCRdb's copy, which holds only in-frame ones; the method was immunoSEQ multiplex PCR. The sample yields 80,000 to 100,000 clones, approximately 86% seen once. The source of this sequence is an adult in good health. The sample in question was peripheral blood, obtained on day 0 of MenACWY control vaccination. This chain uses TRBV5-6 with TRBJ2-2; 12 nucleotides line up with TRBD2. The CDR3 coding sequence is TGTGCCAGCAGCTTGGGTGGACTAGCGGGGTGGACCGGGGAGCTGTTTTTT. Its translation is CASSLGGLAGWTGELFF.